These 14 T cell receptor beta chains share one sample of origin, sequenced in a study. TCRdb ran MiXCR on the 5' RACE reads and lists one entry per CDR3 protein. The table has tens of thousands of distinct CDR3 sequences, approximately 20% seen once; the top ten hold under 3.5%. The sample consisted of naive CD4+ T cells sorted from a lymph node. As for subset: naive CD4+ T cells, CD4+CD45RA+CD25-. The receptors stem from a female donor with breast cancer.

Of note for this clonotype: Relative to the germline gene, one junction end is altered; a read error may explain this. The J gene is TRBJ1-1, the V gene TRBV5-1; D may be TRBD1 (5 bases). The length of the CDR3 is 16 residues. The V gene's germline CDR1 is SGHRS and CDR2 YFSETQ. As DNA, the CDR3 is TGCACCAGCAGCTCCCACAGTTCGGGGGAGAGCACTGAAGCTTTCTTT. Translated, it gives CTSSSHSSGESTEAFF.

The V and J genes are TRBV7-3 and TRBJ1-3; 9 nucleotides line up with TRBD1. The CDR3 length is 16 residues. Trimming removed 2 bases from V and 2 bases from J; junction bases left unmatched: 4. Germline CDR1 and CDR2: SGHTA and FQGTGA. Written as DNA, the CDR3 is TGTGCCAGCAGCTTAGACGGGACAGGGACTGGAAACACCATATATTTT. Encoded protein: CASSLDGTGTGNTIYF.

The chain recombines TRBV6-1 with TRBJ1-2; weak D call: TRBD1 (6 bases). This CDR3 is 15 amino acids long. Germline V gene lookup returns CDR1 MNHNS and CDR2 SASEGT. V gave up 4 bases and J gave up 2 bases, with 14 bases separating them. Here the CDR3 DNA reads TGTGCCAGCAGTGCGCCTACAGGGCCCAACTATGGCTACACCTTC. Translated, it gives CASSAPTGPNYGYTF.

This clonotype has at least ten counts. The chain combines TRBV24-1 with TRBJ1-2; no definite D call. The CDR3 has 11 amino acids. V dropped 4 bases and J dropped 11 bases, with 10 bases sitting between them. CDR1 and CDR2 (germline): KGHDR, SFDVKD. The CDR3 nucleotides read TGTGCCACCAGTGAGGATTCTAGGTACACCTTC. Translated: CATSEDSRYTF.

The J gene is TRBJ2-6, the V gene TRBV28; 10 positions match TRBD1. V dropped 8 bases and J dropped 0; count of bases not matched to a gene: 4. The CDR3 is 16 residues long. Germline V gene sequence: CDR1 MDHEN, CDR2 SYDVKM. Written as DNA, the CDR3 is TGTGCCAGCGGCGGGACAGGGGTCTCTGGGGCCAACGTCCTGACTTTC. Residues: CASGGTGVSGANVLTF. The entire variable domain, with the rest obtained from reference TRBV28 and TRBJ2-6, is as follows: DVKVTQSSRYLVKRTGEKVFLECVQDMDHENMFWYRQDPGLGLRLIYFSYDVKMKEKGDIPEGYSVSREKKERFSLILESASTNQTSMYLCASGGTGVSGANVLTFGAGSRLTVL.

This chain uses TRBV11-2 with TRBJ1-2; D might be TRBD1 (6 bases). The germline gives CDR1 SGHAT, CDR2 FQNNGV. The CDR3 totals 15 residues. V was shortened by 1 base and J by 7 bases, with 16 bases between the two germline ends. The CDR3 bases are TGTGCCAGCAGCTTAGTTATGGCAGGGGACGGTGGCTACACCTTC. It codes for CASSLVMAGDGGYTF.

In regard to this clonotype: As the CDR3 is not closed by the conserved phenylalanine or tryptophan, this likely results from a read error. The J gene is TRBJ1-2, the V gene TRBV6-1; a possible D gene is TRBD1 (5 bases). V was cut by 1 base and J by 8 bases, with 20 bases left in between. There are 16 residues in the CDR3. The germline V gene encodes CDR1 MNHNS and CDR2 SASEGT. The CDR3 reads CASSEEAYGRVKGYTL. The CDR3 DNA sequence: TGTGCCAGCAGTGAAGAAGCGTACGGCAGGGTAAAAGGCTACACCCTC.

Concerning this clonotype itself: The junction departs from germline at one end; a sequencing error may be responsible. The DNA of the CDR3 is TGCAGTGCCAGAGTCCTGGGCAGGGGGCGGATGAATGAGCAGTTCTTC. Its protein product is CSARVLGRGRMNEQFF. The chain is built from TRBV20-1 and TRBJ2-1; 8 positions match TRBD1. From germline, CDR1 is DFQATT and CDR2 SNEGSKA (reference sequence). The CDR3 has 16 residues.

This chain links TRBV7-8 with TRBJ2-5; 9 nucleotides line up with TRBD1. The CDR3 is 14 residues long. V gave up 4 bases and J gave up 4 bases; unmatched junction bases: 4. Germline CDR1 and CDR2: SGHVS and FQNEAQ. CDR3 protein: CASSSGTGLETQYF. CDR3 coding DNA: TGTGCCAGCAGCTCAGGGACAGGGCTAGAGACCCAGTACTTC.

The chain links TRBV5-1 to TRBJ1-2; no clear D. The CDR3 is 12 amino acids. The V end was cut by 0 bases, the J end by 8 bases, with 8 bases between. Germline CDR1 and CDR2: SGHRS and YFSETQ. The CDR3 nucleotides are TGCGCCAGCAGCTTGGGGGAAGGAGGCTACACCTTC. This codes for CASSLGEGGYTF.

As regards this clonotype: An end of the junction does not agree with germline; a read error may underlie this. The chain has TRBV29-1 and TRBJ2-3; 11 nucleotides match TRBD2. Germline CDR1 is SQVTM and CDR2 is ANQGSEA. CDR3 length: 16 amino acids. DNA for the CDR3: TGCAGCTTTGATGATGCCGGGACTAGCGGTTCATATACGCAGTATTTT. It translates to CSFDDAGTSGSYTQYF.

This clonotype was seen a handful of times. V usage is TRBV3-1 and J usage is TRBJ1-2, with D possibly TRBD1 on 5 matching bases. Trimming shortened V by 4 bases and J by 2 bases, and 11 bases separated the two germline ends. CDR3 length: 14 residues. Looked up from germline, CDR1 is LGHDT and CDR2 is YNNKEL (reference sequence). The CDR3 nucleotides read TGTGCCAGCAGCCGTCCGGCAGGGAACTATGGCTACACCTTC. It translates to CASSRPAGNYGYTF.

A single count supports this clonotype. This chain connects TRBV7-9 to TRBJ2-5, with 12 positions matching TRBD2. V lost 5 bases and J lost 3; bases outside the gene matches: 4. CDR3 length: 15 residues. Germline CDR1 reads SEHNR; CDR2 reads FQNEAQ (reference sequence). The CDR3 DNA sequence: TGTGCCAGCAGCCCTTGGACTAGCGGGGAAGAGACCCAGTACTTC. Its protein product is CASSPWTSGEETQYF.

There are a few counts of this clonotype. V and J are TRBV9 and TRBJ2-3; no firm D call. This CDR3 is built from 13 residues. Trimming took off 0 bases at V and 2 bases at J, with 4 bases between the two ends. The germline V gene has CDR1 SGDLS and CDR2 YYNGEE. CDR3 sequence: CASSVASTDTQYF. CDR3 in DNA: TGTGCCAGCAGCGTAGCTTCCACAGATACGCAGTATTTT.